In its sample, the clone carrying this TCR beta chain was seen a few times. Assay used: immunoSEQ multiplex PCR; TCRdb lists only in-frame clones, some missing. The sample holds some 660,000 clones, roughly 86% seen once. This sample stems from a study of shared T cell receptors in the human thymus. These same records also appear under a second study, on human thymus T cells. That work adds: Surgeons resected thymus tissue during corrective heart surgery. The authors found apparently biased V and J gene usage in thymic and blood repertoires. Related reports documented highly overlapping thymic repertoires among unrelated individuals.

This TCR derives from a boy in the first two years of life with a congenital heart defect. Source material: thymocytes.

The CDR3 coding sequence is TGTGCCAGCAGCTTGTCACTAGGCTCCTACAATGAGCAGTTCTTC. Its translation is CASSLSLGSYNEQFF. J is TRBJ2-1 and V is TRBV5-5; D is possibly TRBD2 (5 bases). The CDR3 sequence is 15 residues long. Trimming took 1 base from V and 0 from J, leaving 8 bases between them. Germline values: CDR1 SGHKS, CDR2 YYEKEE (reference sequence). Full variable domain (rest looked up from reference TRBV5-5 and TRBJ2-1): DAGVTQSPTHLIKTRGQQVTLRCSPISGHKSVSWYQQVLGQGPQFIFQYYEKEERGRGNFPDRFSARQFPNYSSELNVNALLLGDSALYLCASSLSLGSYNEQFFGPGTRLTVL.